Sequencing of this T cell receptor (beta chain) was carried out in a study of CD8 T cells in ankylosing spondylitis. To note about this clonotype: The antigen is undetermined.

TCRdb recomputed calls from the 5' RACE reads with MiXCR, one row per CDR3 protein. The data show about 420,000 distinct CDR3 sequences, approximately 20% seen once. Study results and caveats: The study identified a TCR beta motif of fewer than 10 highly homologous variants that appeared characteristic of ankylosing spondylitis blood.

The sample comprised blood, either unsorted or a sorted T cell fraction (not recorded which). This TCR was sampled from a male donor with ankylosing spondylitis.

The CDR3 DNA is TGTGCCAGCAGGAGTCTAGCGGGAGGCTCCACAGATACGCAGTATTTT. It translates to CASRSLAGGSTDTQYF. This rearrangement joins TRBV7-8 to TRBJ2-3; TRBD2 matches 11 bases. Germline CDR1 SGHVS, CDR2 FQNEAQ. V lost 6 bases to trimming and J lost 2 bases; unmatched junction nucleotides: 7. The CDR3 sequence is 16 residues long.